The 17 T cell receptor beta chains in this list originate from one sample, sequenced in a study of T-cell memory formation after mild COVID-19. TCRdb passed the 5' RACE reads through MiXCR, listing each CDR3 protein once. This sample has over 400,000 distinct CDR3 sequences, with about a quarter found just once. The sequenced sample consisted of PBMCs or a T cell subset sorted from them (not recorded which). The receptors stem from an adult woman who had mild COVID-19 (a few samples of this study predate the infection). Cell type and time point are not known.

This clonotype was recorded a few times. The chain employs TRBV6-1 and TRBJ2-1, with D perhaps TRBD2 (5 bases). This CDR3 is 15 amino acids long. Trimming pared 6 bases from V and 0 bases from J, leaving 12 bases between. Germline V gives CDR1 MNHNS, CDR2 SASEGT. Here the CDR3 reads CASRERSRSYNEQFF. CDR3 in DNA: TGTGCCAGCAGGGAGCGGTCCCGCTCCTACAATGAGCAGTTCTTC.

This chain uses TRBV24-1 with TRBJ2-2; 8 nucleotides agree with TRBD1. Germline V gene data show CDR1 as KGHDR and CDR2 as SFDVKD. V lost 4 bases to trimming and J lost 2 bases; unmatched junction nucleotides: 5. The CDR3 length is 16 residues. The CDR3 DNA follows: TGTGCCACCAGTGAGCCCGGGACAGGTAACACCGGGGAGCTGTTTTTT. Its protein product is CATSEPGTGNTGELFF.

Only a few counts were recorded for this clonotype. The V gene is TRBV27, the J gene TRBJ2-6; D gene uncertain. The CDR3 is made up of 16 amino acids. CDR1 MNHEY and CDR2 SMNVEV come from the germline V gene (reference sequence). V was trimmed by 2 bases and J by 0 bases, leaving 8 bases between them. The CDR3, as DNA: TGTGCCAGCAGTTTAAAGACGAGCTCTGGGGCCAACGTCCTGACTTTC. This codes for CASSLKTSSGANVLTF.

The genes are TRBV30 and TRBJ1-1, with unresolved D. This CDR3 region has 12 residues. The V and J ends lost 4 bases and 1 base respectively, with 7 bases between them. Per germline, CDR1 GTSNPN and CDR2 SVGIG (reference sequence). CDR3 in DNA: TGTGCCTGGACTTGGAGGAACACTGAAGCTTTCTTT. It is translated as CAWTWRNTEAFF.

This clonotype was observed a handful of times. The chain is built from TRBV7-9 and TRBJ2-1; the D call may be TRBD1 or TRBD2 (5 bases each). This CDR3 has 14 amino acids. Germline assignment: CDR1 SEHNR and CDR2 FQNEAQ (reference sequence). Trimming took off 0 bases at V and 9 bases at J, with 12 bases between the two ends. CDR3 residues: CASSLAHRDGEQFF. CDR3 sequence (DNA): TGTGCCAGCAGCTTAGCGCACCGGGACGGTGAGCAGTTCTTC.

The chain recombines TRBV14 with TRBJ2-4; possibly TRBD2 for D (5 bases). The V end was cut by 3 bases, the J end by 0 bases, with 15 bases between. The CDR3 spans 17 residues. CDR1 and CDR2 (germline): SGHDN, FVKESK. In nucleotides, the CDR3 is TGTGCCAGCAGCCATGGGAGATTGAATCAAGCCAAAAACATTCAGTACTTC. Translation: CASSHGRLNQAKNIQYF.

This clonotype was picked up a small number of times. The chain is built from TRBV5-1 and TRBJ2-1; perhaps TRBD1 as D (6 bases). This CDR3 comprises 15 residues. The V gene lost 4 bases and the J gene lost 0 bases, with 11 bases spanning the gap. Per the germline V gene, CDR1 is SGHRS and CDR2 is YFSETQ. CDR3 DNA: TGCGCCAGCAGCCACGGGACACTCTCCTACAATGAGCAGTTCTTC. This translates into CASSHGTLSYNEQFF. The complete variable domain, with remaining parts taken from reference TRBV5-1 and TRBJ2-1, reads KAGVTQTPRYLIKTRGQQVTLSCSPISGHRSVSWYQQTPGQGLQFLFEYFSETQRNKGNFPGRFSGRQFSNSRSEMNVSTLELGDSALYLCASSHGTLSYNEQFFGPGTRLTVL.

The chain recombines TRBV6-4 with TRBJ2-3; D possibly matches TRBD1 or TRBD2 (5 bases each). This CDR3 comprises 15 residues. Germline CDR1 and CDR2: MRHNA and SNTAGT. V was cut by 3 bases and J by 1 base, with 11 bases left in between. The CDR3 here is CASSEGVSGTDTQYF. CDR3 DNA: TGTGCCAGCAGTGAGGGGGTTAGCGGCACAGATACGCAGTATTTT.

This clonotype has a handful of counts. The chain uses TRBV29-1 and TRBJ2-5; 8 positions match TRBD1. J lost 4 bases, V lost 4 bases, and 11 bases had no gene match. This CDR3 is 15 amino acids long. The germline gives CDR1 SQVTM, CDR2 ANQGSEA. The CDR3, as DNA: TGCAGCGTTGCTTGGGGACAGGTATCTTCAGAGACCCAGTACTTC. This translates into CSVAWGQVSSETQYF.

This clonotype was seen a handful of times. Germline and junction disagree at one end, which may indicate a read error. The genes are TRBV7-8 and TRBJ2-2; 8 bases match TRBD1. Germline CDR1 reads SGHVS; CDR2 reads FQNEAQ. This CDR3 is built from 15 residues. CDR3 coding DNA: TGTGCCAGCAGTTTAGGGGACAGGTGGGCCGGGGAGCTGTTTTTT. Translating it yields CASSLGDRWAGELFF.

This clonotype has more than one count but fewer than ten. The DNA of the CDR3 is TGTGCCAGCACCCAGGGGCTAGCGGGGATAGCCAAAAACATTCAGTACTTC. Translating gives CASTQGLAGIAKNIQYF. V is TRBV7-9 and J is TRBJ2-4; 9 nucleotides line up with TRBD2. CDR3 length: 17 residues. CDR1 and CDR2 (germline): SEHNR, FQNEAQ (reference sequence). Losses at the gene ends were 7 bases for V and 0 bases for J; bases not matched to a gene: 10.

The chain joins TRBV7-2 to TRBJ1-1; 7 bases line up with TRBD1. The ends lost 3 bases at V and 1 base at J; junction bases unmatched: 5. CDR3 length equals 15 residues. Germline lookup yields CDR1 SGHTA and CDR2 FQGNSA. The chain's CDR3 is CASSFAGTANTEAFF. CDR3 bases: TGTGCCAGCAGCTTTGCCGGGACAGCGAACACTGAAGCTTTCTTT.

This clonotype was observed a handful of times. Given a much more abundant clone one base away, this may be a read error. The chain recombines TRBV9 with TRBJ1-1; D is ambiguous. Trimming stripped 4 bases from V and 4 bases from J, with 5 bases between. The length of the CDR3 is 11 residues. The V gene's germline CDR1 is SGDLS and CDR2 YYNGEE. The CDR3: CASSPTTEAFF. CDR3 coding DNA: TGTGCCAGCAGCCCGACCACTGAAGCTTTCTTT.

The V gene is TRBV19, the J gene TRBJ2-3; no reliable D call. There are 14 residues in the CDR3. The V gene's germline CDR1 is LNHDA and CDR2 SQIVND (reference sequence). V shed 6 bases and J shed 3 bases, with 13 bases lying between them. This CDR3 is CASRPRSGTDTQYF. The CDR3 region has the DNA TGTGCCAGTAGACCGCGGTCAGGAACAGATACGCAGTATTTT.

The V and J genes are TRBV20-1 and TRBJ1-5; no firm D call. V lost 3 bases, J lost 0 bases, and 9 bases lay in between. The CDR3 extends over 14 amino acids. Germline CDR1 DFQATT, CDR2 SNEGSKA (reference sequence). The CDR3 DNA sequence: TGCAGTGCTAGCCCCGTATATAGCAATCAGCCCCAGCATTTT. Its translation: CSASPVYSNQPQHF.

The rearrangement uses TRBV29-1 and TRBJ2-1; the D is unclear. The CDR3 totals 13 residues. The germline V gene encodes CDR1 SQVTM and CDR2 ANQGSEA. The germline V and J ends were trimmed by 4 bases and 2 bases, with 9 bases remaining between them. For the CDR3, the DNA is TGCAGCGTTGCCGGGTGGGCCTACAATGAGCAGTTCTTC. Translated: CSVAGWAYNEQFF.

This clonotype was detected only once. The J gene is TRBJ2-5, the V gene TRBV4-1, with TRBD1 identical over 9 bases. Germline values: CDR1 MGHRA, CDR2 YSYEKL. The CDR3 contains 16 residues. With 3 bases clipped from V and 2 bases from J, the junction kept 7 bases outside the gene matches. CDR3: CASSHPIGTGQETQYF. The CDR3, as DNA: TGCGCCAGCAGCCACCCTATCGGGACAGGGCAAGAGACCCAGTACTTC.